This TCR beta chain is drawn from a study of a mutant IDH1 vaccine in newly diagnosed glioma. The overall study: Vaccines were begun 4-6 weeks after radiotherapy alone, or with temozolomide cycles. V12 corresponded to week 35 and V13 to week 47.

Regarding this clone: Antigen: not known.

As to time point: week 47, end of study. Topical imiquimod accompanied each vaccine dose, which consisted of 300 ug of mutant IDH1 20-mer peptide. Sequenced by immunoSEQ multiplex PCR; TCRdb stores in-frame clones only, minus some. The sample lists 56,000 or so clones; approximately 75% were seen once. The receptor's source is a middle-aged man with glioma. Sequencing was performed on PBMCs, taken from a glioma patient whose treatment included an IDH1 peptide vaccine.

The CDR3 sequence is CASSDSGGEETQYF. The DNA for the CDR3 is TGCGCCAGCAGTGATAGCGGGGGGGAAGAGACCCAGTACTTC. The genes are TRBV10-1 and TRBJ2-5; 11 bases map to TRBD2. Germline lookup yields CDR1 WNHNN and CDR2 SYGVQD (reference sequence). CDR3 length: 14 amino acids. The ends lost 3 bases at V and 3 bases at J; junction bases unmatched: 0.